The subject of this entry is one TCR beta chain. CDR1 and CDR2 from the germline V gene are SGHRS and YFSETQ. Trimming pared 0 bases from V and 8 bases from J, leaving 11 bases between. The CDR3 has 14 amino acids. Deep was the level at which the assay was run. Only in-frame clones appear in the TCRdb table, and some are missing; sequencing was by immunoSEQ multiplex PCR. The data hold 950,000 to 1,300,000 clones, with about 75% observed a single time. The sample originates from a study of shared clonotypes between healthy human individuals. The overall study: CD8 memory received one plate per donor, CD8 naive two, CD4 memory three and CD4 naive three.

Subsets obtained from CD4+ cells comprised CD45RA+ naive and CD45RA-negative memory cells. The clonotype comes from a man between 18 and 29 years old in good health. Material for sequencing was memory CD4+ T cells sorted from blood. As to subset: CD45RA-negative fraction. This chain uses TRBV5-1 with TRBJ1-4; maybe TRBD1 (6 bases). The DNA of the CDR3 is TGCGCCAGCAGCTTGGGAAACAGGGAAGAAAAACTGTTTTTT. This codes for CASSLGNREEKLFF.